The following is a T cell receptor beta chain sequence with its context. The antigen this receptor binds is unknown. Sequencing used an Illumina HiSeq 2000. 5'RACE template switching, by which a universal primer site and unique molecular identifiers were added, was used to make TCR beta cDNA libraries. cDNA synthesis was primed from the TCR beta constant segment and was followed by two successive PCR amplification steps. The source study handled its data this way. MIGEC handled demultiplexing of the reads and grouping by UMI, while MiTCR was used to assemble and quantify clonotypes. To remove erroneous sequences, TCR cDNA sequences were retained only when supported by two or more reads. The tcR package was used for downstream repertoire analysis, and clonotypes were matched between fractions using CDR3 nucleotide sequence together with V segment. VDJmatch was used to annotate antigen specificity against VDJdb, with one amino acid substitution in CDR3 allowed. After TCRdb reprocessed the reads, each CDR3 protein sequence was kept as one row, without DNA. These V and J calls rely on TCRdb rather than the paper's analysis. The sample table records hundreds of thousands of distinct CDR3 sequences. The ten largest account for under 4.5% of the sample.

The sample belongs to a study of T cells expressing NK-cell markers (TCRdb year 2020). About the study as a whole: TCR beta-chain repertoires were profiled in sorted CD3+CD56+NKG2C+, CD3+CD56+NKG2C- and CD3+CD56-NKG2C+ T-cell subsets from several donors. Seven of the eight sequenced donors were HCMV-seropositive and one was HCMV-seronegative. Randomly selected healthy volunteers, three men and five women, were used as the eight sequenced donors. Sequencing of the libraries produced 2 x 150 bp reads on Illumina HiSeq 2000/2500, MiSeq or NextSeq. Study-wide conclusions, independent of this receptor: For over five donors, the dominant CD3+CD56+NKG2C+ clonotypes were among the top 10 CD8+ clonotypes and accounted for about 1.0-7.0% of CD8+ T cells. It remained unclear whether the expanded NKG2C-expressing T cell clones were specific for HCMV antigens. Those dominant clonotypes were again the most abundant among CD3+CD56-NKG2C+ cells in a handful of donors, at roughly 25-65%.

A commercial ELISA kit detecting HCMV-specific IgG in serum was used to determine HCMV serostatus. Peripheral blood mononuclear cells were isolated from blood by Ficoll density gradient centrifugation. The CDR3 measures 15 amino acids from cysteine to phenylalanine. No DNA is given. The sequenced sample was blood T cells: a sorted CD56 or NKG2C T cell subset, CD4+ or CD8+ T cells, or bulk PBMC T cells (not recorded which). This receptor was identified in a man younger than 35 in good health. Donor details come from another sample of the same person, matched by shared clones. The chain is encoded by TRBV12-3 or TRBV12-4 joined to TRBJ2-5; TCRdb's D call of TRBD2 is untestable without DNA. CDR3 protein: CASSLSAGAPGAQYF.